This T cell receptor (beta chain) was obtained from a study of beta chain features in type 1 diabetes. Study-level points and caveats: VDJ junctions from type 1 diabetes patients carried fewer insertions and larger deletions.

This clone has more than one count but fewer than ten. Its antigen is currently unknown. Expressed TCRB transcripts were sequenced after all isolated RNA was converted to cDNA. An average of approximately 3.4 million reads was obtained for naive, central memory and regulatory T cell samples. Some clones are missing from TCRdb's copy, which holds only in-frame ones; the method was immunoSEQ multiplex PCR. The table records about 320,000 clones, about 15% of them present only once. Trimming cost V 4 bases and J 7 bases, with 14 bases left between them. The length of the CDR3 is 14 residues. Germline CDR1 reads SGHAT; CDR2 reads FQNNGV.

What was sequenced was central memory CD4+ T cells from blood. V gene TRBV11-2 combines with J gene TRBJ2-1; D perhaps matches TRBD2 (7 bases). The receptor's source is a young man in good health. The CDR3 nucleotides are TGTGCCAGCAGCTCCCCCAGGGGAGGGAATGAGCAGTTCTTC. Residues: CASSSPRGGNEQFF.